This entry is about one T cell receptor (beta chain). From the 5' RACE reads, TCRdb called clonotypes with MiXCR, one entry per CDR3 protein. This table holds some 85,000 distinct CDR3 sequences, approximately 5.4% found once. The data derive from a study of T cells of healthy individuals. Germline loops: CDR1 SGHAT, CDR2 FQNNGV. The CDR3 totals 13 residues. V lost 4 bases and J 7 bases, leaving 10 bases between the germline ends. The sequence came from a female donor in good health. The chain combines TRBV11-2 with TRBJ1-4; no definite D call. Here the CDR3 DNA reads TGTGCCAGCAGCTCACGGGAAGCTGAAAAACTGTTTTTT. This translates into CASSSREAEKLFF.